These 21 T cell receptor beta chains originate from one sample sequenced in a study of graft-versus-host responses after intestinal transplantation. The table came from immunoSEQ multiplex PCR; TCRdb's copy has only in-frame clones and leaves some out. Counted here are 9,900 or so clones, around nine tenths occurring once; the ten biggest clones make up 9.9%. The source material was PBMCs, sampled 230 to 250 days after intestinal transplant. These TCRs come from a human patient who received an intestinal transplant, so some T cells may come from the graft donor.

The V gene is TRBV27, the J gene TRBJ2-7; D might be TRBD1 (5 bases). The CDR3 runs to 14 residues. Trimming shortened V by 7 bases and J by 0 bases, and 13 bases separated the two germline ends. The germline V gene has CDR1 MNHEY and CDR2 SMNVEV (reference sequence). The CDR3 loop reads CASIPNDSSYEQYF. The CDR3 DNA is TGTGCCAGCATCCCGAACGACAGCTCCTACGAGCAGTACTTC.

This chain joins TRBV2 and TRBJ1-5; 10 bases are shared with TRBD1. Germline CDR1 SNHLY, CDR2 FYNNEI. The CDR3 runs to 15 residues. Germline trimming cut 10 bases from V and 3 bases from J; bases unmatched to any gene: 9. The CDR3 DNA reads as TGTGCCACCACTGACAGGGGGCCATTCAATCAGCCCCAGCATTTT. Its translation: CATTDRGPFNQPQHF.

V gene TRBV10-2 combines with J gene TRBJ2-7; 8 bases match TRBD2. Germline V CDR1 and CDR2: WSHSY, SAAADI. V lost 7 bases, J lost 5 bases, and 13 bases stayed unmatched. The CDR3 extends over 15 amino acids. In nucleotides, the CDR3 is TGCGCCAGCAAAGGAGCAAGCGGGAGAACCCACGAGCAGTACTTC. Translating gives CASKGASGRTHEQYF.

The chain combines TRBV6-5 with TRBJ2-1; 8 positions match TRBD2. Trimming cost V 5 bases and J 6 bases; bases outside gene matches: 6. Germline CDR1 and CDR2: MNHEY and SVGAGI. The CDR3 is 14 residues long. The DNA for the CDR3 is TGTGCCAGCAGTGACGGGAGGGCCAGCAATGAGCAGTTCTTC. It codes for CASSDGRASNEQFF.

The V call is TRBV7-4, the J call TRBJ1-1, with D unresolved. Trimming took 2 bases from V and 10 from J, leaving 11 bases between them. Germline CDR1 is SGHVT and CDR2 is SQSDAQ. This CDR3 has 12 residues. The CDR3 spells CASSLREGAAFF. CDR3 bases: TGTGCCAGCAGCTTACGGGAGGGCGCAGCTTTCTTT.

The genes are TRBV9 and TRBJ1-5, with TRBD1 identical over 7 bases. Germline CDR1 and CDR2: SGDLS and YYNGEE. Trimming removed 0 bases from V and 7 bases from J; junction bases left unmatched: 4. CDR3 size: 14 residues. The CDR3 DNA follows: TGTGCCAGCAGCGTAGGACAGGGCGGACAGCCCCAGCATTTT. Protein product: CASSVGQGGQPQHF.

In nucleotides, the CDR3 is TGTGCCAGCAGTTACTCTGGGACAGCCTACGAGCAGTACTTC. Translated: CASSYSGTAYEQYF. The J gene is TRBJ2-7, the V gene TRBV6-6; 7 bases are shared with TRBD1. V gave up 0 bases and J gave up 2 bases; unmatched junction bases: 1. CDR3 size: 14 residues. Germline V gives CDR1 MNHNY, CDR2 SVGAGI (reference sequence).

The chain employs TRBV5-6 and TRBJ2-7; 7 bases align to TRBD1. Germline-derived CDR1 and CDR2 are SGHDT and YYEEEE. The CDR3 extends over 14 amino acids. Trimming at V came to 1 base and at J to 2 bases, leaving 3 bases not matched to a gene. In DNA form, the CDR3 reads TGTGCCAGCAGCTTGACAGGGGATACCTACGAGCAGTACTTC. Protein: CASSLTGDTYEQYF.

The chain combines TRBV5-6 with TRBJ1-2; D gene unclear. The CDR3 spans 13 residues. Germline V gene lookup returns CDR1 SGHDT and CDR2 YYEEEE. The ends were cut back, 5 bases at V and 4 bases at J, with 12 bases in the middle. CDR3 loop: CASRIGSGYGYTF. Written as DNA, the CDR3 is TGTGCCAGCAGGATAGGGTCGGGCTATGGCTACACCTTC.

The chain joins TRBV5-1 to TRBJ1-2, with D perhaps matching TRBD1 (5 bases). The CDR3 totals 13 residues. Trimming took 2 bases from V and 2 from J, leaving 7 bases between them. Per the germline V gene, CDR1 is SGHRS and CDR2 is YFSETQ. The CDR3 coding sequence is TGCGCCAGCAGCTTAGAGGGGAACTATGGCTACACCTTC. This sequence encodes CASSLEGNYGYTF.

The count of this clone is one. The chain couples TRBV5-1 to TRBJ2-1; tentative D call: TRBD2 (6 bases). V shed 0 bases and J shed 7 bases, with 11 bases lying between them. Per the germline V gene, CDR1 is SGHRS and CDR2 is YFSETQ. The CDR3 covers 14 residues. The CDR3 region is CASSLGGRENEQFF. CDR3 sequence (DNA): TGCGCCAGCAGCTTGGGCGGACGGGAGAATGAGCAGTTCTTC.

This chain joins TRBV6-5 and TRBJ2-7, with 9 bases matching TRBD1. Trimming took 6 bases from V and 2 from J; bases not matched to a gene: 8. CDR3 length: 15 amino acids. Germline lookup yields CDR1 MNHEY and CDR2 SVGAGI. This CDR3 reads CASRDTTGGPYEQYF. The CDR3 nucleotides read TGTGCCAGCAGGGATACTACAGGGGGCCCCTACGAGCAGTACTTC.

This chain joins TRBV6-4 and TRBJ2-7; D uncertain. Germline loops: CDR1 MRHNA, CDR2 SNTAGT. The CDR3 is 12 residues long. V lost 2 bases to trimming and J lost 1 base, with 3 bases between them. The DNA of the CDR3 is TGTGCCAGCAGTGACAGGTCCTACGAGCAGTACTTC. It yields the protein CASSDRSYEQYF.

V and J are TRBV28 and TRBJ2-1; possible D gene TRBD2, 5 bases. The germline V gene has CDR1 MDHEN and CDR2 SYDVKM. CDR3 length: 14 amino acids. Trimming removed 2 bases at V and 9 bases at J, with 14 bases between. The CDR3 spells CASSLVGVVSEQFF. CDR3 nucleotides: TGTGCCAGCAGTTTAGTGGGAGTGGTTAGTGAGCAGTTCTTC.

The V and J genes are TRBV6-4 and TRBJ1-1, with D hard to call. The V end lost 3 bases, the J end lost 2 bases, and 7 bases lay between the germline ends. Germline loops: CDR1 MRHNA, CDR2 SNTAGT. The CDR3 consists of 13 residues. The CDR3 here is CASSEQINTEAFF. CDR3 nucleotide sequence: TGTGCCAGCAGTGAGCAGATAAACACTGAAGCTTTCTTT.

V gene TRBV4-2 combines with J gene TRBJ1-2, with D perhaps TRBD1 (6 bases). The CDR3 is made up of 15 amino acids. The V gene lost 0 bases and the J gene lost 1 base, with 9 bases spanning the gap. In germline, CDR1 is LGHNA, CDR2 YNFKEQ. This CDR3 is CASSQEQGINYGYTF. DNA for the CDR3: TGTGCCAGCAGCCAAGAACAGGGAATTAACTATGGCTACACCTTC.

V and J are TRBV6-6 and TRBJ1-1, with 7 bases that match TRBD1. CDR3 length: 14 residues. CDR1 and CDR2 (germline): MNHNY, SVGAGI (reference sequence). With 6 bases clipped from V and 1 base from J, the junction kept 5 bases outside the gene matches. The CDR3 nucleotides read TGTGCCAGCAGCCGACAGGGCACGAACACTGAAGCTTTCTTT. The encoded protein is CASSRQGTNTEAFF.

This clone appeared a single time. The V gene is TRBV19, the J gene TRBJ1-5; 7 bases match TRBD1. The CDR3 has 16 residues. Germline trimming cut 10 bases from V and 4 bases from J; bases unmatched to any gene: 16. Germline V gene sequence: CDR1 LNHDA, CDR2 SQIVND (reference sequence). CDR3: CATRGSSGTANQPQHF. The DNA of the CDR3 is TGTGCCACCAGGGGCTCCTCCGGGACAGCAAATCAGCCCCAGCATTTT.

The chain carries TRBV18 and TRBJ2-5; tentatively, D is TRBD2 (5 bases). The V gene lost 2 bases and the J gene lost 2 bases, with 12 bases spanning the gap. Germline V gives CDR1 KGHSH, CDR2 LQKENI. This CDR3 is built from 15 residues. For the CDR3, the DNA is TGTGCCAGCTCACCAAACGGGATGGGGCAAGAGACCCAGTACTTC. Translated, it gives CASSPNGMGQETQYF.

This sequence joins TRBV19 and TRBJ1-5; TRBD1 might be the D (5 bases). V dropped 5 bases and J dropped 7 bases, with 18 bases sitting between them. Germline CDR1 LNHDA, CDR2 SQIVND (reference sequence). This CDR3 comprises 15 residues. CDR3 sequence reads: CASSSLPQGRQPQHF. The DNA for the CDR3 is TGTGCCAGTAGTTCCCTACCCCAGGGAAGGCAGCCCCAGCATTTT.

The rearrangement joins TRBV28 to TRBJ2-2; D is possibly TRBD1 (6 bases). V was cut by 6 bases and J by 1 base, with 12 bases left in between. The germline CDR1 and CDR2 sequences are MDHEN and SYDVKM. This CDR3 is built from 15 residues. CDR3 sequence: CASRSDSLNTGELFF. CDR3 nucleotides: TGTGCCAGCAGGTCGGACAGCCTGAACACCGGGGAGCTGTTTTTT. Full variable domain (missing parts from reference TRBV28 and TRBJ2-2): DVKVTQSSRYLVKRTGEKVFLECVQDMDHENMFWYRQDPGLGLRLIYFSYDVKMKEKGDIPEGYSVSREKKERFSLILESASTNQTSMYLCASRSDSLNTGELFFGEGSRLTVL.